This is a list of T cell receptor beta chains from one sample in a study of blood T cells in healthy people across ages. TCRdb re-analysed the 5' RACE reads in MiXCR, keeping a single row per CDR3 protein. The data hold 1.5 million to 2 million distinct CDR3 sequences, with 25% to 30% observed a single time. Sequencing was performed on blood. All receptors derive from a woman aged 25 to 39 in good health. Each CDR3 is given with its conserved first and last residue. The D gene is left open where the match is weak. Size values are once, few and many counts, or a class for expanded clones, and some rows have none.

length	J	V	D	size	CDR3	DNA
13	TRBJ2-5	TRBV7-2	TRBD2	many	CASSLQAGETQYF	TGTGCCAGCAGCTTACAAGCGGGGGAGACCCAGTACTTC
14	TRBJ2-5	TRBV28	.	few	CASRKDNLEETQYF	TGTGCCAGTAGGAAGGACAACCTCGAAGAGACCCAGTACTTC
15	TRBJ2-3	TRBV4-3	TRBD1	.	CASSPTGIGTDTQYF	TGCGCCAGCAGCCCGACAGGGATTGGCACAGATACGCAGTATTTT
17	TRBJ2-3	TRBV6-6	.	.	CASSRPGVAVSTDTQYF	TGTGCCAGCAGTCGACCGGGGGTAGCGGTTAGCACAGATACGCAGTATTTT
15	TRBJ2-3	TRBV3-1	TRBD2	.	CASSEPGLESDTQYF	TGTGCCAGCAGCGAACCGGGACTAGAATCAGATACGCAGTATTTT
16	TRBJ2-6	TRBV5-1	.	many	CASSDEQGPGANVLTF	TGCGCCAGCAGCGATGAACAGGGACCTGGGGCCAACGTCCTGACTTTC
11	TRBJ1-1	TRBV5-1	.	few	CASSLGDTAFF	TGCGCCAGCAGCTTGGGAGACACGGCTTTCTTT
14	TRBJ2-4	TRBV5-1	TRBD1	few	CASSPQDRADIQYF	TGCGCCAGCAGCCCCCAGGACAGGGCGGACATTCAGTACTTC
16	TRBJ2-5	TRBV4-3	TRBD2	.	CASSQELAGGVETQYF	TGCGCCAGCAGCCAAGAACTAGCGGGAGGGGTAGAGACCCAGTACTTC
15	TRBJ2-7	TRBV7-3	.	.	CASSLSPQGPYEQYF	TGTGCCAGCAGCTTAAGTCCACAGGGTCCCTACGAGCAGTACTTC
16	TRBJ2-1	TRBV7-3	.	.	CASSPIRTDSYNEQFF	TGTGCCAGCAGCCCCATCCGGACTGACTCCTACAATGAGCAGTTCTTC
15	TRBJ1-5	TRBV6-1	TRBD1	.	CTSSEGQVSNQPQHF	TGTACCAGCAGTGAAGGACAGGTCTCCAATCAGCCCCAGCATTTT
14	TRBJ1-1	TRBV5-1	.	.	CVSSAGQGNTEAFF	TGCGTCAGCAGCGCGGGACAAGGGAACACTGAAGCTTTCTTT
13	TRBJ2-5	TRBV7-8	.	many	CASTTGTQETQYF	TGTGCCAGCACCACTGGGACGCAAGAGACCCAGTACTTC